These 23 T cell receptor beta chains were sequenced from one sample in a study of cytomegalovirus exposure and HLA in healthy donors. A multiplex PCR was run with 60 Vbeta primers and 13 Jbeta primers. Assay used: immunoSEQ multiplex PCR; TCRdb lists only in-frame clones, some missing. The table records around 110,000 clones, approximately 71% of them present only once. Sequencing was done on a sample of PBMCs. The receptors shown here come from a man in his forties or fifties in good health and CMV-seronegative.

The rearrangement joins TRBV2 to TRBJ2-3; 14 positions agree with TRBD2. The CDR3 covers 17 residues. Losses at the gene ends were 5 bases for V and 0 bases for J; bases not matched to a gene: 4. Germline V gene lookup returns CDR1 SNHLY and CDR2 FYNNEI. As DNA, the CDR3 is TGTGCCAGCAGTCGACGGACTAGCGGGGGGAGCACAGATACGCAGTATTTT. Amino acid sequence: CASSRRTSGGSTDTQYF.

This chain uses TRBV5-1 with TRBJ1-1; TRBD1 matches 9 bases. The CDR3 contains 14 residues. V gave up 6 bases and J gave up 5 bases; unmatched junction bases: 8. CDR1 is SGHRS and CDR2 is YFSETQ in the germline V gene. This CDR3 is CASNRDRAVTEAFF. The CDR3 DNA reads as TGCGCCAGCAACCGGGACAGGGCGGTAACTGAAGCTTTCTTT.

The chain uses TRBV4-2 and TRBJ1-2; 9 bases line up with TRBD1. Germline values: CDR1 LGHNA, CDR2 YNFKEQ. Unmatched junction bases numbered 7, after V lost 3 bases and J lost 5 bases. The CDR3 has 15 amino acids. The CDR3 here is CASSQATGGVYGYTF. The CDR3 DNA follows: TGTGCCAGCAGCCAGGCGACAGGGGGGGTTTATGGCTACACCTTC.

The V and J genes are TRBV6-1 and TRBJ1-1, with D hard to call. Trimming cost V 1 base and J 1 base, with 10 bases left between them. The germline V gene has CDR1 MNHNS and CDR2 SASEGT. The CDR3 sequence is 15 residues long. The CDR3 here is CASSEDVQPNTEAFF. The CDR3 DNA reads TGTGCCAGCAGTGAAGACGTACAGCCGAACACTGAAGCTTTCTTT.

This clone showed up just a few times. This chain joins TRBV28 and TRBJ1-2; D unresolved. Germline V lookup: CDR1 MDHEN, CDR2 SYDVKM. V lost 5 bases, J lost 2 bases, and 12 bases lay in between. The CDR3 is made up of 14 amino acids. CDR3 protein: CASSLGGGNYGYTF. The CDR3 nucleotides read TGTGCCAGCAGTCTAGGAGGAGGGAACTATGGCTACACCTTC.

Here the CDR3 DNA reads TGTGCCAGCTCTCGGCAGAGAGCGGGGTTGCAGGAGACCCAGTACTTC. Translated: CASSRQRAGLQETQYF. This rearrangement joins TRBV18 to TRBJ2-5, with 7 bases identical to TRBD2. J gave up 5 bases and V 6 bases, and 15 bases lay outside the gene matches. The CDR3 spans 16 residues. Germline-derived CDR1 and CDR2 are KGHSH and LQKENI.

V usage is TRBV27 and J usage is TRBJ2-1; a weak D match, TRBD1 (6 bases). V lost 6 bases to trimming and J lost 0 bases, with 12 bases between them. The germline V gene has CDR1 MNHEY and CDR2 SMNVEV (reference sequence). CDR3 length: 15 amino acids. CDR3 amino acids: CASSLDSDSYNEQFF. The CDR3 region has the DNA TGTGCCAGCAGCTTGGACAGTGACTCCTACAATGAGCAGTTCTTC.

The V and J genes are TRBV27 and TRBJ2-3; 7 bases fit TRBD1. Germline V gene sequence: CDR1 MNHEY, CDR2 SMNVEV (reference sequence). V shed 2 bases, J shed 1 base, and the junction held 0 bases outside the gene matches. CDR3 length: 14 residues. The CDR3 spells CASSLDRGTDTQYF. DNA for the CDR3: TGTGCCAGCAGTTTAGACAGGGGCACAGATACGCAGTATTTT.

This clone was counted only a few times. The chain is built from TRBV19 and TRBJ1-2; TRBD1 is a possible D gene (6 bases). The length of the CDR3 is 13 residues. The germline gives CDR1 LNHDA, CDR2 SQIVND (reference sequence). V lost 6 bases and J 8 bases, leaving 16 bases between the germline ends. The CDR3 region has the DNA TGTGCCAGTAGCCGGACAGAGTATTCAGGCTACACCTTC. It codes for CASSRTEYSGYTF. The complete variable domain, with remaining parts taken from reference TRBV19 and TRBJ1-2, reads DGGITQSPKYLFRKEGQNVTLSCEQNLNHDAMYWYRQDPGQGLRLIYYSQIVNDFQKGDIAEGYSVSREKKESFPLTVTSAQKNPTAFYLCASSRTEYSGYTFGSGTRLTVV.

The CDR3 here is CASSSSAVRPQHF. The CDR3 DNA sequence: TGTGCCAGCAGTTCCTCCGCGGTGCGGCCCCAGCATTTT. This chain uses TRBV27 with TRBJ1-5; D remains unclear. This CDR3 contains 13 residues. The V end was cut by 4 bases, the J end by 9 bases, with 13 bases between. Germline-derived CDR1 and CDR2 are MNHEY and SMNVEV (reference sequence).

The chain uses TRBV5-3 and TRBJ2-1; D possibly corresponds to TRBD2 (5 bases). TRBV5-3 is recorded as an ORF, its role being uncertain. The V end was cut by 4 bases, the J end by 9 bases, with 14 bases between. The CDR3 has 13 amino acids. CDR3 coding DNA: TGTGCCAGAAGCAAGCTAACTAGACTTGAGCAGTTCTTC. This translates into CARSKLTRLEQFF.

DNA for the CDR3: TGTGCCATCAGTGAGTCAGGAGGGATGAACACTGAAGCTTTCTTT. Its translation: CAISESGGMNTEAFF. The chain carries TRBV10-3 and TRBJ1-1; D remains unclear. Deletions cut 0 bases from V and 0 bases from J, with 8 bases between. Germline lookup yields CDR1 ENHRY and CDR2 SYGVKD. CDR3 length equals 15 residues.

This chain links TRBV11-2 with TRBJ1-1; 8 bases are shared with TRBD1. The CDR3 is 14 residues long. V lost 5 bases and J lost 4; bases outside the gene matches: 6. Looked up from germline, CDR1 is SGHAT and CDR2 is FQNNGV. In DNA form, the CDR3 reads TGTGCCAGCAGCAGAACAGGGGGGAGCACTGAAGCTTTCTTT. Residues: CASSRTGGSTEAFF.

The V call is TRBV7-2, the J call TRBJ2-7, with D uncertain. V was clipped by 3 bases and J by 5 bases, with 11 bases between them. Per the germline V gene, CDR1 is SGHTA and CDR2 is FQGNSA. The CDR3 runs 13 residues. This chain's CDR3 is CASSFRLSHEQYF. CDR3 nucleotide sequence: TGTGCCAGCAGCTTCCGGTTAAGTCACGAGCAGTACTTC.

The V call is TRBV11-2, the J call TRBJ2-7; 9 nucleotides agree with TRBD2. There are 13 residues in the CDR3. Per the germline V gene, CDR1 is SGHAT and CDR2 is FQNNGV. With V trimmed by 1 base and J by 5 bases, 0 bases remained unmatched. CDR3 amino acids: CASSLVAGDEQYF. The CDR3 bases are TGTGCCAGCAGCTTAGTAGCGGGGGACGAGCAGTACTTC.

This clone was observed a few times. J is TRBJ2-5 and V is TRBV18; 8 bases are a match to TRBD1. There are 14 residues in the CDR3. CDR1 KGHSH and CDR2 LQKENI come from the germline V gene. J was trimmed by 3 bases and V by 3 bases; bases with no gene match: 3. CDR3 nucleotide sequence: TGTGCCAGCTCACCTGGGACAGGAAAAGAGACCCAGTACTTC. Its translation: CASSPGTGKETQYF. Using reference TRBV18 and TRBJ2-5 for the parts outside the CDR3, the full variable domain is NAGVMQNPRHLVRRRGQEARLRCSPMKGHSHVYWYRQLPEEGLKFMVYLQKENIIDESGMPKERFSAEFPKEGPSILRIQQVVRGDSAAYFCASSPGTGKETQYFGPGTRLLVL.

This clone showed up just a few times. The chain recombines TRBV19 with TRBJ1-6; weak D call: TRBD1 (5 bases). V shed 0 bases and J shed 9 bases, with 15 bases lying between them. This CDR3 is built from 16 residues. Germline V lookup: CDR1 LNHDA, CDR2 SQIVND (reference sequence). DNA for the CDR3: TGTGCCAGTAGTATAGACAACATGGGGAGGGGTTCACCCCTCCACTTT. Protein: CASSIDNMGRGSPLHF.

The chain employs TRBV7-3 and TRBJ2-1; 8 bases map to TRBD2. Germline V lookup: CDR1 SGHTA, CDR2 FQGTGA. The ends lost 5 bases at V and 3 bases at J; junction bases unmatched: 6. CDR3 length: 15 residues. CDR3: CASSLERGIYNEQFF. The CDR3 DNA follows: TGTGCCAGCAGCCTAGAGCGGGGGATCTACAATGAGCAGTTCTTC.

The chain carries TRBV6-1 and TRBJ2-2; TRBD2 aligns across 9 bases. V was pared by 2 bases and J by 6 bases, with 10 bases of the junction left unmatched. The CDR3 totals 17 residues. Germline V gives CDR1 MNHNS, CDR2 SASEGT. CDR3 protein: CASSERGAGGPPGELFF. Here the CDR3 DNA reads TGTGCCAGCAGTGAACGGGGGGCGGGGGGGCCACCCGGGGAGCTGTTTTTT.

This clone was seen more than once but under ten times. V is TRBV9 and J is TRBJ2-1; 11 bases agree with TRBD2. Germline V gives CDR1 SGDLS, CDR2 YYNGEE. The CDR3 spans 15 residues. V was clipped by 4 bases and J by 4 bases; unmatched bases: 4. The CDR3 here is CASSPASGGYNEQFF. In nucleotides, the CDR3 is TGTGCCAGCAGCCCCGCTAGCGGGGGGTACAATGAGCAGTTCTTC.

In this sample, this clone turned up a few times. The chain recombines TRBV7-9 with TRBJ1-6; TRBD1 matches at 9 bases. Germline V CDR1 and CDR2: SEHNR, FQNEAQ (reference sequence). V gave up 6 bases and J gave up 10 bases; unmatched junction bases: 10. The CDR3 has 15 amino acids. CDR3 region: CASRPPGTGRSPLHF. The CDR3 nucleotides read TGTGCCAGCAGACCTCCCGGGACAGGGAGGTCACCCCTCCACTTT.

The rearrangement uses TRBV5-1 and TRBJ1-4; 7 nucleotides agree with TRBD1. Trimming removed 4 bases from V and 8 bases from J; junction bases left unmatched: 11. The CDR3 covers 15 residues. CDR1 SGHRS and CDR2 YFSETQ come from the germline V gene. CDR3 sequence: CASSRKGAREEKLFF. CDR3 coding DNA: TGCGCCAGCAGCCGAAAGGGGGCGCGAGAAGAAAAACTGTTTTTT.

V usage is TRBV21-1 and J usage is TRBJ1-5; the table's D call, TRBD1, has no DNA check behind it. TRBV21-1 is recorded as a pseudogene. The CDR3 loop spans 19 amino acids. In nucleotides, the CDR3 is TGTGCCAGCAGCAAAGATGGTGAAAGGGGCCGCTTGGGAACCCAGCCCCAGCATTTT. Translation: CASSKDGERGRLGTQPQHF.